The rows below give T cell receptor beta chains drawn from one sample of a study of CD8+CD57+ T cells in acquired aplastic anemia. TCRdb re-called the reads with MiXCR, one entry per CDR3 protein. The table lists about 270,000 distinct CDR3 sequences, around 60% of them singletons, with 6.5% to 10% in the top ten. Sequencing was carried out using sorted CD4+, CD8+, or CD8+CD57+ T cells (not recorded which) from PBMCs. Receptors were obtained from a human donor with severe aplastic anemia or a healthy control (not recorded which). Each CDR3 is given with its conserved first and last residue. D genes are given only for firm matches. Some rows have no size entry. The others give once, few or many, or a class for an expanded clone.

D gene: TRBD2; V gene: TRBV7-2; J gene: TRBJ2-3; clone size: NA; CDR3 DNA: TGTGCCAGCAGCCACCTAGCGGGGGGGGGGGGCACAGATACGCAGTATTTT; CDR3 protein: CASSHLAGGGGTDTQYF
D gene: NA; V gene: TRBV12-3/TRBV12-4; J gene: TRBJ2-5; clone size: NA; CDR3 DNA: TGTGCCAGCAGTTACGGCTCCTCTAGGGAGACCCAGTACTTC; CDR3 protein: CASSYGSSRETQYF
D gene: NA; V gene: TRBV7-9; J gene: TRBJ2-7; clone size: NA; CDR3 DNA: TGTGCCAGCAGCTTACTACAGGGAGGCTACGAGCAGTACTTC; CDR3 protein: CASSLLQGGYEQYF
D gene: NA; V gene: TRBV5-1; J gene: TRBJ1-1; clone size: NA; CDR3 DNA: TGCGCCAGCAGCATCGGGCCCCATATGGGAGGCACTGAAGCTTTCTTT; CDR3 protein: CASSIGPHMGGTEAFF
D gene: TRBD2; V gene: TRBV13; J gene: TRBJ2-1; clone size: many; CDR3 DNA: TGTGCCAGCAGGACCACTAGCGGGGAGTCCTACAATGAGCAGTTCTTC; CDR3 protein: CASRTTSGESYNEQFF
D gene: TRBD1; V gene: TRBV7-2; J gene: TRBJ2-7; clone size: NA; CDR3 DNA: TGTGCCATCAGTCCACAGGGGGCCGACGAGCAGTACTTC; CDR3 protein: CAISPQGADEQYF
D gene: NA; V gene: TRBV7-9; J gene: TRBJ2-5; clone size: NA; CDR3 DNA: TGTGCCAGCAGCTGCCGATTAACAAGCGAGACCCAGTACTTC; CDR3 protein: CASSCRLTSETQYF
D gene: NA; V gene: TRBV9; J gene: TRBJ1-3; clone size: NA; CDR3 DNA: TGCGCCAGCAGCTTGGGCGAATTTACCTCTGGAAACACCATATATTTT; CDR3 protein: CASSLGEFTSGNTIYF
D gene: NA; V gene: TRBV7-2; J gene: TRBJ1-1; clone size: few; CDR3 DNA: TGTGCCAGCAGCACCCAACTGAACACTGAAGCTTTCTTT; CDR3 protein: CASSTQLNTEAFF
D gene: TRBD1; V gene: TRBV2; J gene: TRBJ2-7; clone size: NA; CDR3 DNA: TGTGCCAGCAGGGACGAGGACAGGGCCTACGAGCAGTACTTC; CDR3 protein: CASRDEDRAYEQYF